Here is one T cell receptor beta chain with its context. The antigen this receptor binds is unknown. The junction differs from germline at one of its ends, possibly a read error. The cohort was made up of approximately 700 healthy bone marrow donors. All cohort members were sampled while nominally healthy, although unrecorded immune exposures were likely present. The donor was CMV seronegative and belonged to the group of 352 seronegative cohort members. A peripheral blood sample was collected from each donor, and TCR beta sequencing was performed on peripheral blood mononuclear cells. Genomic DNA extraction from the blood cell samples was performed with the Qiagen DNeasy Blood Extraction Kit. Counted from cysteine to phenylalanine, this CDR3 has 15 amino acids. Only the CDR3 part of the read is kept: 45 bases, read in frame from the first base. The germline V gene (reference sequence) supplies CDR1 SEHNR and CDR2 FQNEAQ.

The sample belongs to a study of cytomegalovirus exposure and HLA in healthy donors (dated by TCRdb to about 2017). A note on the overall study: According to an earlier analysis of around 600 of the donors, about 190 million T cells yielded 90 million to 140 million unique TCR beta sequences and 276 Gb of sequence data. Donor age, sex, ethnicity and CMV serostatus were compiled alongside the repertoire data. The study aimed to test whether cataloging public T cell receptors could reveal signatures of past pathogen exposure. Around 330 gigabases of sequencing data and 91 million or so unique TCR sequences made up an early release that covered approximately 650 HLA-typed donors. To decide whether each TCR beta V gene segment behaved as functional or pseudogenic, an earlier analysis of fewer than 750 of the donors relied on high-throughput TCR beta sequencing. Along with the approximately 700-subject first cohort, a separate validation cohort of more than 90 different subjects was used. On average, over 200,000 unique TCR beta nucleotide sequences were sequenced per donor among roughly 430 genotyped donors of the cohort, with roughly a sixth of those sequences being non-productive. HLA typing covered class I and class II loci at four-digit resolution. All discovery cohort repertoires had been generated on a single sequencing platform. In a later genetic analysis, genome-wide SNP genotypes for about 65% of the roughly 670 donors were used, and that subset was treated as a discovery cohort. Typing coverage varied by locus: about 629-630 donors for A, B, C, DRB1 and DQB1; around 560 for DQA1; 600 to 610 for DPA1; approximately 490 for DPB1. The study combined high-throughput TCR immunosequencing, statistical association of individual TCRs with disease status, and machine learning to predict cytomegalovirus infection status. Using immunosequencing, the study profiled T cell repertoires from roughly 650 subjects and related those repertoires to cytomegalovirus serostatus. Of the roughly 400 genotyped donors, 80% to 90% were placed in the genetic ancestry cluster associated with self-reported Caucasian donors. In the later analysis, no new phenotypic data were used to find candidate immune exposures; instead, reliance was placed on TCR beta sequences and their occurrence across donors. To study patterns of TCR occurrence, a later analysis re-analyzed previously published TCR beta repertoires from around 670 donors and added high-resolution HLA genotyping. Because of strong linkage in the cohort, 4 to 6 DR-DQ haplotypes were treated as single units for association and clustering.

The research as a whole found: In an earlier analysis of roughly 560 of the donors, most TCR beta V segments were observed in productive rearrangements about 90% or about 30% of the time, broadly matching IMGT annotations. A further reported finding was that TCR beta sequences accurately predicted the HLA-A and HLA-B alleles for most subjects in the first cohort. In both the original and validation cohorts, the classifier was reported to diagnose cytomegalovirus status with high specificity and sensitivity. While some public TCRs were present in many individuals, most TCR sequences turned up only very rarely across donors. An association between a missense DCLRE1C variant and V-gene and J-gene trimming of TCR beta chains was found in a later genetic analysis and replicated in an independent cohort. According to a later analysis, TCR association rates differed among HLA loci, with DRB1 alleles showing the most associated TCRs and HLA-C alleles showing the fewest. Because HLA typing was unavailable for some donors at each locus, only the typed subset was used in association tests. The study gave a list of under 200 TCR beta chains associated with cytomegalovirus. The presence/absence analyses assumed that sequencing depth was roughly uniform across donors, and that assumption may not be true. The earlier analysis of almost 600 of the donors excluded 15 to 20 rarely observed V segments, including chromosome 9 orphons, because counts were too low. In a later analysis, several top co-occurrence clusters were reported to appear linked to parvovirus B19, influenza, CMV and Epstein-Barr virus. A later analysis associated about 16,000 TCR beta sequences with specific HLA alleles at a false discovery rate of 0.05. A later analysis found that HLA-associated TCR beta chains were more clonally expanded and had lower generation probabilities than equally common non-associated chains. In a later genetic analysis, fewer N-insertions in productive TCRs were reported among donors in an Asian-associated ancestry cluster than the approximately 630-donor mean. Three of the identified cytomegalovirus-associated TCR beta chains were confirmed in vitro to be specific for cytomegalovirus antigens. Immune exposure information for the cohort was limited to CMV serostatus. When HLA alleles, especially DR and DQ, strongly co-occurred, TCR associations were difficult to assign to individual alleles. In a later analysis, most CMV-associated TCR beta chains were found to appear HLA-restricted, with HLA associations seemingly driven largely by CMV exposure. Linkage disequilibrium might explain the correlated functional status among segregating V segments, but an unknown experimental factor could not be excluded. The authors suggested that the approach could potentially be extended to other disease states and immunological phenotypes. A cluster of highly shared sequence variants was judged likely to represent a technical artifact of the sequencing pipeline. In this cohort, only TCR beta chains were sequenced, and detectable features were limited by the absence of alpha or paired-chain data. Because the 87-base-pair reads could not distinguish some IMGT-functional V segments, including TRBV6-2 and TRBV6-3, those segments were excluded.

Library preparation employed the immunoSEQ multiplex PCR assay. A mixture of 60 forward primers for TCR Vbeta segments and 13 reverse primers for TCR Jbeta segments was used in the multiplex PCR. A multiplex PCR assay on genomic DNA amplified the CDR3 region of rearranged TCR beta genes. Amplified TCR beta libraries were sequenced as 87-base-pair reads on the Illumina HiSeq System. As for the original processing: Across the 670 or so repertoires, a later analysis counted about 81 million unique TCR beta chains, about 10 million of which were shared by at least two donors. Raw reads were error-corrected and collapsed into unique sequences by a nearest-neighbor algorithm in which closely related sequences were merged to remove PCR and sequencing errors. To assign V, D and J gene segments, CDR3 sequences were aligned to IMGT reference sequences. Each retained sequence needed at least a six-nucleotide match to both a V gene segment and a J gene segment. A rearrangement counted as productive if the CDR3 had no stop codons and remained in frame with V and J, and every other rearrangement counted as non-productive. CDR3 was defined by IMGT convention, running from the second conserved V-encoded cysteine to the conserved J-encoded phenylalanine. In an earlier analysis of around 540 of the donors, sequences lacking an unambiguous match to a single V gene segment were excluded. An earlier analysis of over 450 of the donors classified V segments as functional when productive rearrangements were above 56.7% and as segregating when the standard deviation between donors was above 5%. To diagnose cytomegalovirus status from the catalog of TCR beta chain sequences, a statistical classification framework was built. A later analysis assigned V and J genes by comparing TCR nucleotide sequences with IMGT/GENE-DB human TR gene sequences. A later analysis assigned CDR3 sequences and most-parsimonious VDJ recombination scenarios with the TCRdist pipeline. In a later analysis, every TCR beta chain was defined by the combination of its CDR3 amino acid sequence and its V-gene family, and reads without a unique V-gene family were dropped. To address suspected cross-contamination and a sequencing artifact, a later analysis removed 592 highly shared, low-generation-probability nucleotide sequences. In a later analysis, a clonal expansion index for each public chain was calculated from normalized within-repertoire ranks of inferred template counts. A later analysis computed generation probabilities with a VDJ recombination model fitted to out-of-frame rearrangements, and checked the results against IGoR. In a later analysis, hypergeometric tests were used to score TCR-TCR, TCR-HLA and TCR-CMV co-occurrence, with a repertoire-size bias correction applied to TCR pairs. A later analysis estimated false discovery rates by permuting HLA or CMV assignments 20 times. In a later analysis, co-occurring TCRs were grouped using DBSCAN, and TCRdist sequence similarity was added for clustering within HLA-allele-positive subsets. For co-occurrence clustering, repertoires with fewer than 30,000 or more than 120,000 public chains were excluded, along with roughly 5 repertoires with anomalous nucleotide sharing. TCRdb stores this immuneACCESS table with in-frame sequences only. Part of the clones is absent; in the studies checked, under half of the shortfall reflects unresolved V genes, and no reason is known for the rest. From that table come the V and J calls and clone size; the DNA was used to work out D and trimming. This sample has roughly 120,000 clones in its table, and 81% of those were observed once. The ten largest account for 2.2% of the sample.

This receptor was identified in a woman aged 30 to 39 in good health and CMV-seronegative. Sequencing input: PBMCs. The chain couples TRBV7-9 to TRBJ1-1; 6 matching bases give a weak D call of TRBD1. CDR3 protein: CSSSWGQTGNTEAFF. In nucleotides, the sequence is TGTTCCAGCAGCTGGGGCCAGACAGGGAACACTGAAGCTTTCTTT.